This T cell receptor beta chain was observed in a study of blood T cell repertoires in COVID-19. Study details: Collection of acute and convalescent COVID-19 samples took place in the United States, Italy and Spain. Sample material is recorded as cDNA or gDNA derived from T cells, B-cell-depleted T cells, or PBMCs.

This clone came up once. As processed by the authors: Reference gene primer amplification in the assay estimated nucleated cell counts. Sequenced by immunoSEQ multiplex PCR; TCRdb stores in-frame clones only, minus some. V, J and clone size derive from that table, while D and trimming were established from the DNA sequence. The table lists approximately 250,000 clones, about 89% of them singletons. The germline CDR1 and CDR2 sequences are SNHLY and FYNNEI. The CDR3 spans 16 residues. V lost 6 bases to trimming and J lost 2 bases, with 19 bases between them. The genes are TRBV2 and TRBJ1-1; D is possibly TRBD1 (5 bases). Material for sequencing was peripheral blood. This clonotype originated in a man aged 35 to 55 with active or convalescent COVID-19. In DNA, the CDR3 is TGTGCCAGCAGAGCTCGGGGGTTCCTTTCTAACACTGAAGCTTTCTTT. Protein: CASRARGFLSNTEAFF. The full variable domain, rest sourced from reference TRBV2 and TRBJ1-1, is EPEVTQTPSHQVTQMGQEVILRCVPISNHLYFYWYRQILGQKVEFLVSFYNNEISEKSEIFDDQFSVERPDGSNFTLKIRSTKLEDSAMYFCASRARGFLSNTEAFFGQGTRLTVV.